This T cell receptor beta chain was recovered during a study of neurological immune-mediated disorders. The authors produced cDNA by 5'RACE using 10-nucleotide random UMIs. TCRdb ran MiXCR on the 5' RACE reads and lists one entry per CDR3 protein. This table has 45,000 to 50,000 distinct CDR3 sequences, just under 4.5% appearing once. Many counts were recorded for this clonotype. The length of the CDR3 is 14 residues. V dropped 6 bases and J dropped 0 bases, with 9 bases sitting between them. Germline loops: CDR1 DFQATT, CDR2 SNEGSKA (reference sequence). V is TRBV20-1 and J is TRBJ2-6; D is ambiguous. Material: PBMCs. This TCR came from a woman in her sixties or seventies with multiple sclerosis. For the CDR3, the DNA is TGCAGTGCACCTTGGCGCTCTGGGGCCAACGTCCTGACTTTC. Translating it yields CSAPWRSGANVLTF.